This T cell receptor beta chain was observed in a study of cytomegalovirus exposure and HLA in healthy donors. General study findings and limits: Specific recognition of CMV antigens was confirmed in vitro for a few chains (all CMV-associated). According to the study, 180 or so TCR beta chains were cytomegalovirus-associated. The finding came from a later analysis; first-cohort TCR clusters tended to co-occur in the 130 or so validation repertoires.

This CDR3 is built from 13 residues. Germline V gives CDR1 MNHEY, CDR2 SVGAGI. The V gene lost 2 bases and the J gene lost 8 bases, with 12 bases spanning the gap. Separation from the roughly 600-subject first cohort characterized the approximately 120-subject validation cohort, to which the donors belonged. Clones were read by immunoSEQ multiplex PCR, and TCRdb kept only the in-frame ones, dropping some. This table has 150,000 to 200,000 clones, 95% to 97% appearing once. As regards this clone: Its antigen is unknown.

Sequencing input: PBMCs. The TCR was taken from a woman younger than 30 in good health and CMV-seronegative. The rearrangement joins TRBV6-5 to TRBJ1-2; D remains ambiguous. This CDR3 reads CASSYKDYWGYTF. The CDR3 DNA sequence: TGTGCCAGCAGTTACAAGGACTACTGGGGCTACACCTTC.